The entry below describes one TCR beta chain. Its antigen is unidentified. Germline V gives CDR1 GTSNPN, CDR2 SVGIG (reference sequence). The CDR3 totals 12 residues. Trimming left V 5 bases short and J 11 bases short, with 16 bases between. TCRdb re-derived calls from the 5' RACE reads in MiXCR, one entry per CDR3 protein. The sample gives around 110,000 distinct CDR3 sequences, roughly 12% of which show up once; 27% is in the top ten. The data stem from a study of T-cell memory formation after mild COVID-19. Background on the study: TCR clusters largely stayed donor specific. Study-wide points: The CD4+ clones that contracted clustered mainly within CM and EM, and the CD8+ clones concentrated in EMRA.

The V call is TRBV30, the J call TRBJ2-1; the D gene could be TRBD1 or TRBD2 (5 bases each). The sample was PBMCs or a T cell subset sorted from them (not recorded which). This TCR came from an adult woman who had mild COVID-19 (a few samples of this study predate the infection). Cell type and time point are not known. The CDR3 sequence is CAWLHGAGQQFF. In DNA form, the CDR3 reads TGTGCCTGGCTACATGGGGCGGGCCAGCAGTTCTTC. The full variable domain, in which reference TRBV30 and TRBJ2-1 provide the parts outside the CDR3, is SQTIHQWPATLVQPVGSPLSLECTVEGTSNPNLYWYRQAAGRGLQLLFYSVGIGQISSEVPQNLSASRPQDRQFILSSKKLLLSDSGFYLCAWLHGAGQQFFGPGTRLTVL.